The sequence of this T cell receptor beta chain was determined in a study of control samples from healthy donors and cancer patients. Libraries were prepared by immunoSEQ multiplex PCR; TCRdb keeps only in-frame clonotypes and omits some of them. The data hold around 230,000 clones, with roughly 94% observed a single time. Germline CDR1 and CDR2: SEHNR and FQNEAQ (reference sequence). The germline V and J ends were trimmed by 4 bases and 6 bases, with 13 bases remaining between them. This CDR3 has 13 residues. The specimen sequenced was blood. This clonotype was sampled from a man aged 45-65 years in good health. V is TRBV7-9 and J is TRBJ2-7; D might be TRBD1 or TRBD2, each matching 5 bases. CDR3 nucleotides: TGTGCCAGCAGCTCTTACGAGGGGCTCGAGCAGTACTTC. It codes for CASSSYEGLEQYF.